This T cell receptor beta chain derives from a study of shared clonotypes between healthy human individuals. Template amounts of roughly 280 ng DNA, tens of thousands of T cell genomes, were employed in unsorted PBMC replicate PCRs. Measured with immunoSEQ multiplex PCR; TCRdb has only the in-frame clones, and not every one. The data show fewer than 600,000 clones, 60% to 85% seen once. This clone was found once. The junction and the germline gene differ at one end; a read error may be behind it. Free of recent acute infections or vaccinations, the donors were healthy HIV-negative adults. The sample consisted of PBMCs. This sequence was found in a woman between 40 and 50 years old in good health. Some clones in this sample may be carry-over from other donors' samples.

The CDR3 loop is CASSPGQFKASHEQYF. CDR3 DNA sequence: TGTGCCAGCAGTCCAGGACAGTTTAAGGCCTCCCACGAGCAGTACTTC. The chain joins TRBV25-1 to TRBJ2-7; weak D call: TRBD1 (6 bases). In germline, CDR1 is MGHDK, CDR2 SYGVNS. This CDR3 contains 16 residues.